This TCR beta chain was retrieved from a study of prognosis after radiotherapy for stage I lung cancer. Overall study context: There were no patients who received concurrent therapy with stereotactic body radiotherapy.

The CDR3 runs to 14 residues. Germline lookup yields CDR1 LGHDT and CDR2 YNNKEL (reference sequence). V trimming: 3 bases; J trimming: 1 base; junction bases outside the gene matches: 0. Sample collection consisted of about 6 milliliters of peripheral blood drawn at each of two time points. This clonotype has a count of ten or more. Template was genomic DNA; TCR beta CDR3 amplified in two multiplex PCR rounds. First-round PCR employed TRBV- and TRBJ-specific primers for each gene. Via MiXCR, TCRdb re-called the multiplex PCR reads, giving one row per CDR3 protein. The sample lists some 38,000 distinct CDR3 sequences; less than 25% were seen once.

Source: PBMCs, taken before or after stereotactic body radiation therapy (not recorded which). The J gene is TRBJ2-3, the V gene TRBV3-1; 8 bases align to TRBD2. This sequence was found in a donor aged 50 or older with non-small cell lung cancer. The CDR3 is CASSQGLGTDTQYF. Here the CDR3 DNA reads TGTGCCAGCAGCCAGGGACTAGGCACAGATACGCAGTATTTT.